The next 13 T cell receptor beta chains were all read from a single sample in a study of blood T cell repertoires in COVID-19. Produced via immunoSEQ multiplex PCR; TCRdb's table is partial and in-frame only. Here the sample spans about 220,000 clones, about four fifths being singletons. The sample taken for sequencing was peripheral blood. These TCRs come from a woman between 70 and 85 years old with acute or convalescent COVID-19.

A few counts support this clone. This chain uses TRBV4-1 with TRBJ2-5; unclear D gene. CDR1 MGHRA and CDR2 YSYEKL come from the germline V gene. Trimming removed 1 base from V and 3 bases from J, with 24 bases in between. The CDR3 covers 19 residues. The CDR3 nucleotides read TGCGCCAGCAGCCAAGGACTCTCATCCGAGAGGTTATTGAAAGAGACCCAGTACTTC. Translated: CASSQGLSSERLLKETQYF.

This chain connects TRBV5-1 to TRBJ2-5; the match to TRBD1 covers 7 bases. The trim removed 4 bases at V and 1 base at J, leaving 7 bases unmatched. The germline gives CDR1 SGHRS, CDR2 YFSETQ. This CDR3 has 15 residues. CDR3 coding DNA: TGCGCCAGCAGCCCCGGGACAGCCGCCCAAGAGACCCAGTACTTC. It is translated as CASSPGTAAQETQYF.

This clone is categorized as medium-sized. Written as DNA, the CDR3 is TGTGCCAGCAGCGACAGGGTCTCCTACGAGCAGTACTTC. Translated: CASSDRVSYEQYF. The V and J genes are TRBV7-2 and TRBJ2-7, with 7 nucleotides matching TRBD1. V lost 5 bases to trimming and J lost 0 bases; unmatched junction nucleotides: 1. CDR1 and CDR2 (germline): SGHTA, FQGNSA. The CDR3 contains 13 residues.

The J gene is TRBJ2-1, the V gene TRBV28; a possible D gene is TRBD2 (5 bases). Germline loops: CDR1 MDHEN, CDR2 SYDVKM. The CDR3 spans 15 residues. Between the trimmed V and J ends, which lost 5 bases and 3 bases, there was a span of 14 bases. The DNA for the CDR3 is TGTGCCAGCAGTCCCCGGGGAACCTACTACAATGAGCAGTTCTTC. It specifies CASSPRGTYYNEQFF.

This clone was found a few times. CDR3 sequence reads: CASSQDNRRANTGELFF. In DNA form, the CDR3 reads TGTGCCAGCAGCCAAGATAACAGGCGAGCGAACACCGGGGAGCTGTTTTTT. The chain uses TRBV3-1 (or the pseudogene TRBV3-2) and TRBJ2-2, with D possibly being TRBD1 (5 bases). Looked up from germline, CDR1 is LGHDT and CDR2 is YNNKEL (reference sequence). With 0 bases removed from V and 0 bases from J, the gap between germline ends came to 11 bases. The CDR3 extends over 17 amino acids.

This clone was counted between two and nine times. The J gene is TRBJ2-3, the V gene TRBV5-1; 9 nucleotides agree with TRBD2. The germline gives CDR1 SGHRS, CDR2 YFSETQ. There are 17 residues in the CDR3. Unmatched junction bases numbered 9, after V lost 4 bases and J lost 0 bases. CDR3 sequence reads: CASSDPRAGGSTDTQYF. The CDR3 DNA follows: TGCGCCAGCAGCGACCCTCGAGCGGGGGGTAGCACAGATACGCAGTATTTT.

The chain employs TRBV7-2 and TRBJ2-7, with TRBD1 identical over 10 bases. Per germline, CDR1 SGHTA and CDR2 FQGNSA. The CDR3 extends over 14 amino acids. The V gene end was trimmed by 3 bases and the J gene end by 4 bases; junction bases not matched to a gene: 3. The CDR3 here is CASSFGDRGYEQYF. CDR3 sequence (DNA): TGTGCCAGCAGCTTCGGGGACAGGGGTTACGAGCAGTACTTC.

J is TRBJ1-6 and V is TRBV6-5; TRBD1 matches at 8 bases. CDR1 and CDR2 (germline): MNHEY, SVGAGI. CDR3 length: 14 amino acids. V shed 6 bases, J shed 9 bases, and the junction held 7 bases outside the gene matches. The CDR3 coding sequence is TGTGCCAGCAGACAACAGGGGGATGTTTCACCCCTCCACTTT. Its protein product is CASRQQGDVSPLHF.

V usage is TRBV6-5 and J usage is TRBJ1-2; D is unresolved. The germline V and J ends were trimmed by 6 bases and 5 bases, with 16 bases remaining between them. Germline V gene data show CDR1 as MNHEY and CDR2 as SVGAGI. The CDR3 is 14 residues long. The CDR3 coding sequence is TGTGCCAGCAGATTTTATACGGGGTATTATGGCTACACCTTC. It translates to CASRFYTGYYGYTF.

With respect to this clone: Distinct nucleotide sequences in the sample also encode this CDR3. The chain links TRBV12-3 or TRBV12-4 to TRBJ1-1, with D possibly being TRBD1 (5 bases). V was pared by 3 bases and J by 1 base, with 6 bases between. The CDR3 covers 13 residues. As DNA, the CDR3 is TGTGCCAGCAGTTTGACAGCGAACACTGAAGCTTTCTTT. It codes for CASSLTANTEAFF.

This clone appeared a single time. This chain joins TRBV3-1 (or the pseudogene TRBV3-2) and TRBJ2-7, with 7 bases aligning to TRBD1. With V trimmed by 6 bases and J by 2 bases, 7 bases remained unmatched. Per germline, CDR1 LGHDT and CDR2 YNNKEL (reference sequence). The CDR3 sequence is 14 residues long. The CDR3 loop reads CASSLRRGPYEQYF. DNA for the CDR3: TGTGCCAGCAGTCTTAGAAGGGGGCCCTACGAGCAGTACTTC.

A single count supports this clone. The J gene is TRBJ2-5, the V gene TRBV7-2; 7 bases are shared with TRBD1. The CDR3 has 13 residues. Germline V gene sequence: CDR1 SGHTA, CDR2 FQGNSA. With 2 bases clipped from V and 7 bases from J, the junction kept 4 bases outside the gene matches. This CDR3 is CASSLSGQATQYF. The CDR3 nucleotides are TGTGCCAGCAGCTTATCCGGACAGGCGACCCAGTACTTC.

The chain combines TRBV5-1 with TRBJ2-3, with D possibly being TRBD2 (6 bases). The germline CDR1 and CDR2 sequences are SGHRS and YFSETQ. The CDR3 has 15 residues. V was cut by 4 bases and J by 2 bases, with 14 bases left in between. CDR3 region: CASSPLAYYTDTQYF. The CDR3 region has the DNA TGCGCCAGCAGCCCCCTAGCGTATTACACAGATACGCAGTATTTT.